This TCR beta chain was retrieved from a study of PD-L1 blockade in urothelial cancer. About the research overall: Patients with male sex and bladder-origin urothelial cancer accounted for about nine tenths of the roughly 29 enrolled. Prior chemotherapy ranged from 0 to 3 regimens per patient. Blood was subjected to analysis at 3 weeks (second dose) and 6 weeks following treatment start. Whole-study findings and limits: Tumor-linked clones in blood grew more by 3 weeks in durable-benefit patients.

Details on this clone: Its antigen is still unknown.

Time point in this sample: peripheral blood 6 weeks after treatment start. This CDR3 has 17 amino acids. V was clipped by 4 bases and J by 3 bases; unmatched bases: 14. Looked up from germline, CDR1 is SGHNT and CDR2 is YYREEE (reference sequence). Using immunoSEQ multiplex PCR, the repertoire was profiled, and TCRdb retains in-frame clones only, with some absent. The sample shows 40,000 to 55,000 clones, 70% to 90% of them seen only once. The chain combines TRBV5-4 with TRBJ2-7; 9 nucleotides line up with TRBD1. This specimen was PBMCs, taken around atezolizumab (anti-PD-L1) treatment. The TCR comes from a man in his fifties or sixties with urothelial cancer. In DNA form, the CDR3 reads TGTGCCAGCAGCCCGGGACAGGGTAATCGTTATGGCTACGAGCAGTACTTC. Protein: CASSPGQGNRYGYEQYF.